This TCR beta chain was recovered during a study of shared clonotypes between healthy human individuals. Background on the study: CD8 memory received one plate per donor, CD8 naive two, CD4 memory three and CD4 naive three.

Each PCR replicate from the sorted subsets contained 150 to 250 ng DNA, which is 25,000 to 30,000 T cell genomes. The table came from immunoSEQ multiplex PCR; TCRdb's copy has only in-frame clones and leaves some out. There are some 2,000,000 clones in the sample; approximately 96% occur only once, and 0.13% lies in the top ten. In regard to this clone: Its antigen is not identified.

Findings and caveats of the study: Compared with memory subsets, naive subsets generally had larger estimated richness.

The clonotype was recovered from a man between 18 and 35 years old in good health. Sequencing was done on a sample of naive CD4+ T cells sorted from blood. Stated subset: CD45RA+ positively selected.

The CDR3 loop is CASSQSSYEQYF. The CDR3 DNA is TGTGCCAGTTCACAGAGCTCCTACGAGCAGTACTTC. The genes are TRBV19 and TRBJ2-5, with D hard to call. The J call may be faulty, since TRBJ2-7 better matches the DNA end. The CDR3 sequence is 12 residues long. The germline V gene encodes CDR1 LNHDA and CDR2 SQIVND (reference sequence).